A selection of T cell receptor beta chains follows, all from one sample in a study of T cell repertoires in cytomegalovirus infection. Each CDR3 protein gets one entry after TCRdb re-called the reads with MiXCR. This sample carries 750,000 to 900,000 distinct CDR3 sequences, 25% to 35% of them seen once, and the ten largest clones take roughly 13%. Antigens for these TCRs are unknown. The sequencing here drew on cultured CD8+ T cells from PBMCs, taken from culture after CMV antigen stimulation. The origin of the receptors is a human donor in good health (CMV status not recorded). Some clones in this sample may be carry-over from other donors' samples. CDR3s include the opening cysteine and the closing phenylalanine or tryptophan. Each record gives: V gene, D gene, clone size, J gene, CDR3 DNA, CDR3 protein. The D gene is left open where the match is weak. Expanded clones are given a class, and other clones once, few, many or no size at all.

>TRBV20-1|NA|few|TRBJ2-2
TGCAGTGCTAGAGATATTAGGGGGTTAGCCGGGGAGCTGTTTTTT
CSARDIRGLAGELFF
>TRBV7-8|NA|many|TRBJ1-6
TGTGCCAGCAGCCCTGGGGATAACTATAATTCACCCCTCCACTTT
CASSPGDNYNSPLHF
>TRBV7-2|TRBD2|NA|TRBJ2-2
TGTGCCAGCAGCTTCGTGGGAGGGGAGTCCGGGGAGCTGTTTTTT
CASSFVGGESGELFF
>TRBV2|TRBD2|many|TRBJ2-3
TGTGCCAGCAGGCGAGCGGGGGGGCCCACAGATACGCAGTATTTT
CASRRAGGPTDTQYF
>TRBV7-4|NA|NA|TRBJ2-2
TGTGCCAGCCCCTCGACAGGCCTGAACACCGGGGAGCTGTTTTTT
CASPSTGLNTGELFF
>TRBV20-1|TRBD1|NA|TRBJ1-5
TGCAGTGCTACCGGGACAGCGAATCAGCCCCAGCATTTT
CSATGTANQPQHF
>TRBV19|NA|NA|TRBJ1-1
TGTGCCAGTAGTATTGTGGACGTACTCACTGAAGCTTTCTTT
CASSIVDVLTEAFF
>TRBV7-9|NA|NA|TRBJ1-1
TGTGCCAGCAGCTTAGTGGGGTCAGGGAGTTTTGCCGCTTTCTTT
CASSLVGSGSFAAFF
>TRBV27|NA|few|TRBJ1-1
TGTGCCAGCAGACAGGGCTCGAACACTGAAGCTTTCTTT
CASRQGSNTEAFF
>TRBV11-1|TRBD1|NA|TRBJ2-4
TGTGCCAGCTCCGGGACAGCGAAAAACATTCAGTACTTC
CASSGTAKNIQYF
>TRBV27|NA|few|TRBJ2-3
TGTGCCAGCAGTTTACTCGGACAGCGGGGCACAGATACGCAGTATTTT
CASSLLGQRGTDTQYF
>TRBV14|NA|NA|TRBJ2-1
TGTGCCAGCAGCCATCTCGGACCTGGCTCCTACAATGAGCAGTTCTTC
CASSHLGPGSYNEQFF
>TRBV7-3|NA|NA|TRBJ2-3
TGTGCCAGCAGCCGCCAGGGGGGCTTAGATACGCAGTATTTT
CASSRQGGLDTQYF
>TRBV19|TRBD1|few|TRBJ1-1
TGTGCCAGTAAATTATTCGGGACAGGGGGCGCCGGGCCTGAAGCTTTCTTT
CASKLFGTGGAGPEAFF
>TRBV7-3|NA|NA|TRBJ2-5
TGTGCCAGCAGCTTAGATCCGGGACCACTGGGGGGGACCCAGTACTTC
CASSLDPGPLGGTQYF
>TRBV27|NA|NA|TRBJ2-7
TGTGCCAGCAGTTTATTGCCGAGGGGGGGCAGTGCCTACGAGCAGTACTTC
CASSLLPRGGSAYEQYF
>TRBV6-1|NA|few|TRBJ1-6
TGTGCCGCCTGGGCCGGTTTAGCTAATTCACCCCTCCACTTT
CAAWAGLANSPLHF
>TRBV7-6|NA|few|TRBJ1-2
TGTGCCAGCAGCTTAGGGGGGCAGGAAGACTATAACTATGGCTACACCTTC
CASSLGGQEDYNYGYTF
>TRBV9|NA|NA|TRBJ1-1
TGTGCCAGCAGCGTAACAGTGGGCCCTGAAGCTTTCTTT
CASSVTVGPEAFF
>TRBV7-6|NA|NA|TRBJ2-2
TGTGCCACCTATAACACCGGGGAGCTGTTTTTT
CATYNTGELFF
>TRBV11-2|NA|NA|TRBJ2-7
TGTGCCAGCAGCTCCATGGGAGGAGGGGTATACGAGCAGTACTTC
CASSSMGGGVYEQYF
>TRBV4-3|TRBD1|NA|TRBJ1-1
TGCGCCAGCAGCCATGGGACAGACTACACTGAAGCTTTCTTT
CASSHGTDYTEAFF
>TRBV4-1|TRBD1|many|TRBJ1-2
TGCGCCAGCAGCCGAGGGTCCGGGACAGGATTGCCGGGGAGCTATGGCTACACCTTC
CASSRGSGTGLPGSYGYTF
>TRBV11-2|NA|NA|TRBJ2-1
TGTGCCAGCAGCGCCTATCGGGGGAGCTCCTACAATGAGCAGTTCTTC
CASSAYRGSSYNEQFF
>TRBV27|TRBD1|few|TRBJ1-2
TGTGCCAGCAGTCCAAGTACAGGGGGCTGGGGCTACACCTTC
CASSPSTGGWGYTF
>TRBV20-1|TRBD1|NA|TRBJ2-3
TGCAGTGCTAGAGATGTGCAGGGGGCGGTTCCCGACGGCACAGATACGCAGTATTTT
CSARDVQGAVPDGTDTQYF
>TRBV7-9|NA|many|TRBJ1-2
TGTGCCAGCAGCTTAGGGACGGGGAACTATGGCTACACCTTC
CASSLGTGNYGYTF
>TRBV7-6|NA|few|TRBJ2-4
TGTGCCAGCAGCCCTAGGGGGGGGGCAGCGCGCATTCAGTACTTC
CASSPRGGAARIQYF
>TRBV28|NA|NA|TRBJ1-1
TGTGCCAGCAGTTTAGATAGATTCGGGTTCACTGAAGCTTTCTTT
CASSLDRFGFTEAFF
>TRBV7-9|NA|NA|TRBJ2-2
TGTGCCAGCAGCTCCTACGGCAGGACGAACACCGGGGAGCTGTTTTTT
CASSSYGRTNTGELFF
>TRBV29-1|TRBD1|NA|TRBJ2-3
TGCAGCGTTGCAGGGGGAGATAGTTATACGCAGTATTTT
CSVAGGDSYTQYF
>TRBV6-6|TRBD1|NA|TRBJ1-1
TGTGCCAGCAGTTACTCACAGGGGGACACTGAAGCTTTCTTT
CASSYSQGDTEAFF
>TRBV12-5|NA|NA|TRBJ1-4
TGTGCTAGTGGTTTGGGACTTGAAAAACTGTTTTTT
CASGLGLEKLFF
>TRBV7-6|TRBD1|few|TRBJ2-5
TGTGCCAGCAGCTTCGGCAGGGGGCAAGAGACCCAGTACTTC
CASSFGRGQETQYF
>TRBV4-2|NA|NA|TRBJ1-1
TGTGCCAGCAGCCAAGAAGTTGGGGGTGGCACTGAAGCTTTCTTT
CASSQEVGGGTEAFF
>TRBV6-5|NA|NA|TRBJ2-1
TGTGCCAGCAGTTACGGCAGGGTAGGGTACAATGAGCAGTTCTTC
CASSYGRVGYNEQFF
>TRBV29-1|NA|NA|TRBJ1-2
TGCAGCGTTGGACGGGACATAACTAACTATGGCTACACCTTC
CSVGRDITNYGYTF
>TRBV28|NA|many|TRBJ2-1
TGTGCCAGCAGTCCAGGGAGGGGGCGCTACAATGAGCAGTTCTTC
CASSPGRGRYNEQFF